The clone carrying this TCR beta chain was counted a single time. Some clones are missing from TCRdb's copy, which holds only in-frame ones; the method was immunoSEQ multiplex PCR. The sample carries about 2.4 million clones, approximately 94% recorded once. This specimen belongs to a study of shared clonotypes between healthy human individuals. J was trimmed by 9 bases and V by 3 bases; bases with no gene match: 14. Germline V gene lookup returns CDR1 ENHRY and CDR2 SYGVKD. This CDR3 is built from 16 residues. In the CD4+ fraction, cells were divided into CD45RA+ naive and CD45RA-negative memory subsets.

The TCR originated in a young man in good health. Some clones in this sample may be carry-over from other donors' samples. The sample comprised naive CD4+ T cells from PBMCs. Indicated subset: CD45RA+ positively selected. The chain uses TRBV10-3 and TRBJ2-7; 10 nucleotides match TRBD2. In DNA form, the CDR3 reads TGTGCCATCAGTGACCCCGATCTAGCGGGAGCTAACGGGCAGTACTTC. Translation: CAISDPDLAGANGQYF.